The TCR beta chain under discussion was sequenced for a study of blood T cell repertoires in COVID-19. Whole-study context: T cells, B-cell-depleted T cells, or PBMCs supplied cDNA or gDNA.

This CDR3 has 15 residues. Per the germline V gene, CDR1 is LGHDT and CDR2 is YNNKEL (reference sequence). V lost 2 bases and J lost 6; bases outside the gene matches: 7. In the original analysis: Researchers report that nucleated cell counts were estimated from reference gene primer amplification. Generated by immunoSEQ multiplex PCR, the TCRdb table keeps only in-frame clones and is missing some. The DNA gave D and trimming, while V, J and clone size come from that table. The sample lists roughly 52,000 clones; 89% were seen once. The sequenced material came from peripheral blood. J is TRBJ1-1 and V is TRBV3-1 (or the pseudogene TRBV3-2); 9 bases agree with TRBD1. The clonotype comes from a human donor in a cohort sampled during active COVID-19. CDR3 sequence: CASSQIVGTGSEAFF. In DNA form, the CDR3 reads TGTGCCAGCAGCCAAATCGTCGGGACAGGGTCTGAAGCTTTCTTT.